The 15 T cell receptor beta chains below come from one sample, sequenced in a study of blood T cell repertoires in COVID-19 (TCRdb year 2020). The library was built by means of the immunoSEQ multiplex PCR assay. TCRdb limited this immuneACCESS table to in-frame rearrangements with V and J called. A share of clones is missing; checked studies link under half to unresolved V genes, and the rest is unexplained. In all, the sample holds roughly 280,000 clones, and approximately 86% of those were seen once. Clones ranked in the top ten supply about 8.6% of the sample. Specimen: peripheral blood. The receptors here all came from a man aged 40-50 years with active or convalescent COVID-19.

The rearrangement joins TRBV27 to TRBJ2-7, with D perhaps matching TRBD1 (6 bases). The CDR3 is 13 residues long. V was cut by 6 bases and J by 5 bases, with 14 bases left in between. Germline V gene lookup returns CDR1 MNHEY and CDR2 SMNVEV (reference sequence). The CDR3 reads CASSPQGSDEQYF. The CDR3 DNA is TGTGCCAGCAGCCCCCAGGGGAGCGACGAGCAGTACTTC.

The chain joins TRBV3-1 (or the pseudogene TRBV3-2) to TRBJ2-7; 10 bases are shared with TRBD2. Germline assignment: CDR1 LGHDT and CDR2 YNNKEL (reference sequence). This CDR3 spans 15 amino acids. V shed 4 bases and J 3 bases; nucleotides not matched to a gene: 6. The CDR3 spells CASSPSSGSGYEQYF. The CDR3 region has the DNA TGTGCCAGCAGCCCCTCTAGCGGGAGTGGCTACGAGCAGTACTTC.

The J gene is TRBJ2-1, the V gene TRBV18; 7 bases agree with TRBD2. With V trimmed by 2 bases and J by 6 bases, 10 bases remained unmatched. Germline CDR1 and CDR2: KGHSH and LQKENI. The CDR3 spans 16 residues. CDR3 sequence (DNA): TGTGCCAGCTCACCAGATACGGGAGGTATTACCAATGAGCAGTTCTTC. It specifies CASSPDTGGITNEQFF.

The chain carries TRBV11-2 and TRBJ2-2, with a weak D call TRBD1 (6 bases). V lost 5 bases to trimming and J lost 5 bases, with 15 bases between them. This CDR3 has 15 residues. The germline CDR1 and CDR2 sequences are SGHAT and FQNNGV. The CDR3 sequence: CASSPYRDTTGELFF. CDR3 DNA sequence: TGTGCCAGCAGCCCGTACCGGGACACAACCGGGGAGCTGTTTTTT. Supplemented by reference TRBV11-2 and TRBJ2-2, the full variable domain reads EAGVAQSPRYKIIEKRQSVAFWCNPISGHATLYWYQQILGQGPKLLIQFQNNGVVDDSQLPKDRFSAERLKGVDSTLKIQPAKLEDSAVYLCASSPYRDTTGELFFGEGSRLTVL.

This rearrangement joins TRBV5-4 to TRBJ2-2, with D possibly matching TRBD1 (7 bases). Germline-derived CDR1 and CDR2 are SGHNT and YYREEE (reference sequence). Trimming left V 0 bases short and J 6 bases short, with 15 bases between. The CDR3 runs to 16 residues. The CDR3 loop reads CASSLGGAGGSGELFF. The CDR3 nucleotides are TGTGCCAGCAGCTTGGGCGGGGCAGGGGGGTCCGGGGAGCTGTTTTTT.

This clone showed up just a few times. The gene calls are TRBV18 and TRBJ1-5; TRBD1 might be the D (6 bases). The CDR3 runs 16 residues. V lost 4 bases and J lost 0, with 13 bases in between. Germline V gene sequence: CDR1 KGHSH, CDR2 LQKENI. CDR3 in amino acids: CASSLQGSNSNQPQHF. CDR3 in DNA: TGTGCCAGCTCACTACAGGGTTCAAATAGCAATCAGCCCCAGCATTTT.

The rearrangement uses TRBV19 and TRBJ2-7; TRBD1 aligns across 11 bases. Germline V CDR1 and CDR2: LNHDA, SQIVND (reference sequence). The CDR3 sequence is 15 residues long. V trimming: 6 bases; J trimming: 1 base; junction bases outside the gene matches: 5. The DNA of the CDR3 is TGTGCCAGTAGCCCGGGACAGGGGGTATCCTACGAGCAGTACTTC. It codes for CASSPGQGVSYEQYF. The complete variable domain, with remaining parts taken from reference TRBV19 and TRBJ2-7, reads DGGITQSPKYLFRKEGQNVTLSCEQNLNHDAMYWYRQDPGQGLRLIYYSQIVNDFQKGDIAEGYSVSREKKESFPLTVTSAQKNPTAFYLCASSPGQGVSYEQYFGPGTRLTVT.

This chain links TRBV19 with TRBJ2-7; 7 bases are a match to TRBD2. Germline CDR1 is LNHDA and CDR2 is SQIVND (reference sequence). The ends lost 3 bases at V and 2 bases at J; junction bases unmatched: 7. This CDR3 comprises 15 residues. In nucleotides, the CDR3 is TGTGCCAGTAGTATTGGCGGGGAGGGGACCTACGAGCAGTACTTC. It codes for CASSIGGEGTYEQYF.

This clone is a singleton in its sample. The CDR3 DNA sequence: TGCGCCAGCAGCGTTGGGACTAGCGGAGGGGGGGATACGCAGTATTTT. Protein product: CASSVGTSGGGDTQYF. This chain joins TRBV5-1 and TRBJ2-3; 11 bases fit TRBD2. The trim removed 4 bases at V and 6 bases at J, leaving 10 bases unmatched. Germline V gene data show CDR1 as SGHRS and CDR2 as YFSETQ. The CDR3 spans 16 residues. Full variable domain (missing parts from reference TRBV5-1 and TRBJ2-3): KAGVTQTPRYLIKTRGQQVTLSCSPISGHRSVSWYQQTPGQGLQFLFEYFSETQRNKGNFPGRFSGRQFSNSRSEMNVSTLELGDSALYLCASSVGTSGGGDTQYFGPGTRLTVL.

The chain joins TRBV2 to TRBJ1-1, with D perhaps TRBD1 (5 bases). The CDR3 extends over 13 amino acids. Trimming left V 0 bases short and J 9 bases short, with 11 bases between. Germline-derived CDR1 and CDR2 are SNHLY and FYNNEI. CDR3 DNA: TGTGCCAGCAGTGAAGCCGGACAACTAAAAGCTTTCTTT. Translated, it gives CASSEAGQLKAFF.

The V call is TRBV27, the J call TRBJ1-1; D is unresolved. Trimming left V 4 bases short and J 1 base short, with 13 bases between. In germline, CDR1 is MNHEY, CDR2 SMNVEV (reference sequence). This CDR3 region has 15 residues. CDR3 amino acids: CASSWSGMGNTEAFF. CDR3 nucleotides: TGTGCCAGCAGTTGGTCAGGTATGGGGAACACTGAAGCTTTCTTT.

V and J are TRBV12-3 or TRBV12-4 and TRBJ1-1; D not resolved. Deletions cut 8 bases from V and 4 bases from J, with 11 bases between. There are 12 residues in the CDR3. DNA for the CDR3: TGTGCCAGCGTGAGAGGAAGCACTGAAGCTTTCTTT. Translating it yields CASVRGSTEAFF.

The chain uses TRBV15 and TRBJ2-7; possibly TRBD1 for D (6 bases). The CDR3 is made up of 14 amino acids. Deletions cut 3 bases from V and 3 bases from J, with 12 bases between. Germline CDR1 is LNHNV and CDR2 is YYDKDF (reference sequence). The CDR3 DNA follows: TGTGCCACCAGCAGTCGGACAGAAGGCTACGAGCAGTACTTC. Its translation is CATSSRTEGYEQYF.

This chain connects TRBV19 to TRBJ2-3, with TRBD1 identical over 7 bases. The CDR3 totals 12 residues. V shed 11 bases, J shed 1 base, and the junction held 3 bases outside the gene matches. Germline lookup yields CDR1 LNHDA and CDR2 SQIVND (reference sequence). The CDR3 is CAAGTGTDTQYF. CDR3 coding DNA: TGTGCCGCCGGGACAGGCACAGATACGCAGTATTTT.

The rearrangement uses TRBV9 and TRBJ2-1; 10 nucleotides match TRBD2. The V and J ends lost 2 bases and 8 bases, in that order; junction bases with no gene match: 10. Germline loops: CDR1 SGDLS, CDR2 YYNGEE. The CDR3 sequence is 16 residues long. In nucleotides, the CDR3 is TGTGCCAGCAGCGTCTTAGCGGGGGGTTATTTCGATGAGCAGTTCTTC. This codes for CASSVLAGGYFDEQFF.